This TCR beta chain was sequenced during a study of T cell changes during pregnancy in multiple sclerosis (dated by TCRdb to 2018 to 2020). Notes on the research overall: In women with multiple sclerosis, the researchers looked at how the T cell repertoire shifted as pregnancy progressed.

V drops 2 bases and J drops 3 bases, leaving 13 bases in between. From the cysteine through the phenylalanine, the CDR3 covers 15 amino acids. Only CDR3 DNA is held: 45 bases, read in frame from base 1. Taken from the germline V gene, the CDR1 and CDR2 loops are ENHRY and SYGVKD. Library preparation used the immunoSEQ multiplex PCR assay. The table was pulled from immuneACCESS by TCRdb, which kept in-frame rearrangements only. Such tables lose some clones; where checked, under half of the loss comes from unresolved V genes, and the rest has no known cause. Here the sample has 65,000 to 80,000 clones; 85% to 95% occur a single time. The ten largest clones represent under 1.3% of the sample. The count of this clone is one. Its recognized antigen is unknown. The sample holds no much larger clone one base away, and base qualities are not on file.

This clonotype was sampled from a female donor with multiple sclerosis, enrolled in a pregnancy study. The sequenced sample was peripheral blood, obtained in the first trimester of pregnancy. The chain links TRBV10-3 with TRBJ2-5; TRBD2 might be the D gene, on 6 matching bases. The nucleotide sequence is TGTGCCATCAGTGAGCTCCAGGGCGGGAAAGAGACCCAGTACTTC. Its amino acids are CAISELQGGKETQYF.